The clone carrying this TCR beta chain was observed a single time. Trimming pared 5 bases from V and 6 bases from J, leaving 5 bases between. The CDR3 sequence is 11 residues long. The sample is drawn from a study of blood T cell repertoires in COVID-19. Participants were aged roughly 18 to 90 years, lived in 24 US areas, and enrolled virtually. The assay was immunoSEQ multiplex PCR, and TCRdb's table has in-frame clones only and misses some. Seen here are roughly 240,000 clones, approximately 88% observed once, and the top ten hold over 2%. The source is a woman between 40 and 50 years old with acute COVID-19. Specimen: PBMCs or T cells enriched from blood (not recorded which). V is TRBV12-3 or TRBV12-4 and J is TRBJ2-1; D unclear. The CDR3 is CASSPRNEQFF. The CDR3 DNA is TGTGCCAGCAGTCCCCGCAATGAGCAGTTCTTC.